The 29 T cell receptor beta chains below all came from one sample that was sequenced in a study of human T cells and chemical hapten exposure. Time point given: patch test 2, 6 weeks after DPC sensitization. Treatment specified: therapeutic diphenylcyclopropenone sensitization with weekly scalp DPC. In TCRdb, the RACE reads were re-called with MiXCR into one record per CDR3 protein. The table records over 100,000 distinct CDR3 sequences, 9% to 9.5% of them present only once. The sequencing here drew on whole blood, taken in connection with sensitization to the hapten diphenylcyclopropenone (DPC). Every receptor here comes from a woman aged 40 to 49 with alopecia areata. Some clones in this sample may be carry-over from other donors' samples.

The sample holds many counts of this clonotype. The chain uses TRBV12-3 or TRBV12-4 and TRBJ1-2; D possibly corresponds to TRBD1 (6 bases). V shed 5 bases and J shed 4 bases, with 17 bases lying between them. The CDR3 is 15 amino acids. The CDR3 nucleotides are TGTGCCAGCAGTCCTCTTGGGGGGGCAAGCTATGGCTACACCTTC. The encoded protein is CASSPLGGASYGYTF.

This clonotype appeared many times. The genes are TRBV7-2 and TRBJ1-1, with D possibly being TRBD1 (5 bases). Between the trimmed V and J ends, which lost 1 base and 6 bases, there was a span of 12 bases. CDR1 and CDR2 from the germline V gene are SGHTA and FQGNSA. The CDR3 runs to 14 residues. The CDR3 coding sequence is TGTGCCAGCAGCTTAGTAACCCGGGACGCTGAAGCTTTCTTT. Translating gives CASSLVTRDAEAFF.

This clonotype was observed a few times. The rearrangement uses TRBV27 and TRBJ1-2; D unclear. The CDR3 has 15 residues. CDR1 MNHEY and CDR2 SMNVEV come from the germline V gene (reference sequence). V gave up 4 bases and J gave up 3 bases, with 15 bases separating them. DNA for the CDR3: TGTGCCAGCAGTTCCATTTGGGAGTCGGACTATGGCTACACCTTC. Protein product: CASSSIWESDYGYTF.

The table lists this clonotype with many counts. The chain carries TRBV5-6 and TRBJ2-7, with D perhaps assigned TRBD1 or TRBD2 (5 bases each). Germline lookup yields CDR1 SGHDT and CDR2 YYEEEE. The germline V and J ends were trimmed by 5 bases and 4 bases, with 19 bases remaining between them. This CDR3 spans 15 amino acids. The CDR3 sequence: CASRFTGTDLYEQYF. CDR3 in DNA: TGTGCCAGCAGATTTACCGGGACGGATTTATACGAGCAGTACTTC. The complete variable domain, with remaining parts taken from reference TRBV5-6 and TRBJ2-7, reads DAGVTQSPTHLIKTRGQQVTLRCSPKSGHDTVSWYQQALGQGPQFIFQYYEEEERQRGNFPDRFSGHQFPNYSSELNVNALLLGDSALYLCASRFTGTDLYEQYFGPGTRLTVT.

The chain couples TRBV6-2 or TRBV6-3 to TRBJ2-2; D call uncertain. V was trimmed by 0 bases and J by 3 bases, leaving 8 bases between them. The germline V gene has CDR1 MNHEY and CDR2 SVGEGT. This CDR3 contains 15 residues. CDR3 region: CASSYSRRDTGELFF. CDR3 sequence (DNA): TGTGCCAGCAGTTACTCGAGACGGGACACCGGGGAGCTGTTTTTT.

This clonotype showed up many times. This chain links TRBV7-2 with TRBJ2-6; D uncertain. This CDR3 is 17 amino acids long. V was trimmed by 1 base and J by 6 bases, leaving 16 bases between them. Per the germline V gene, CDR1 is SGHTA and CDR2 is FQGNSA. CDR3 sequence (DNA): TGTGCCAGCAGCTTAGTGGCCAGTTCTAGTGAGGCCAACGTCCTGACTTTC. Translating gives CASSLVASSSEANVLTF.

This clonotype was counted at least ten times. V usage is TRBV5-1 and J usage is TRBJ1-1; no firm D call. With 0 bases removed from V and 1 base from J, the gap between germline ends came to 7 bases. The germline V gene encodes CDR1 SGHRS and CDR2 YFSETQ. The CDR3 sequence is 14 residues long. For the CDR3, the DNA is TGCGCCAGCAGCTTGGCGGCAGGGAACACTGAAGCTTTCTTT. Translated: CASSLAAGNTEAFF.

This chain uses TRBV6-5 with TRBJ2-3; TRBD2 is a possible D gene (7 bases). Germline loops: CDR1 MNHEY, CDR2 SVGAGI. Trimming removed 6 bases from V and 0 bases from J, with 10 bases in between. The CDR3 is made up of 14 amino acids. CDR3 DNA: TGTGCCAGCAGCCGGGGGGCTAGCACAGATACGCAGTATTTT. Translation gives CASSRGASTDTQYF.

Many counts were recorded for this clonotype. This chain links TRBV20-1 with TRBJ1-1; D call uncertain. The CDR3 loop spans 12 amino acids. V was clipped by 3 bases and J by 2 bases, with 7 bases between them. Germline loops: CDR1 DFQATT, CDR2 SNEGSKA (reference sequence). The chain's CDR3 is CSARFINTEAFF. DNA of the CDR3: TGCAGTGCTAGGTTCATTAACACTGAAGCTTTCTTT.

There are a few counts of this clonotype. Here the CDR3 reads CAISEFTGISDEQYF. In DNA, the CDR3 is TGTGCCATCAGTGAGTTTACAGGGATTTCCGACGAGCAGTACTTC. The chain uses TRBV10-3 and TRBJ2-7; D is possibly TRBD1 (6 bases). Trimming stripped 1 base from V and 5 bases from J, with 15 bases between. Germline V CDR1 and CDR2: ENHRY, SYGVKD. The CDR3 spans 15 residues.

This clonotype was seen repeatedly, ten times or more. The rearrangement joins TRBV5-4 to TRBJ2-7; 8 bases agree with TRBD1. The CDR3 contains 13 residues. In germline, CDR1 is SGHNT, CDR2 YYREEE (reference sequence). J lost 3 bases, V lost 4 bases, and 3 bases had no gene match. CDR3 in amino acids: CASSQDRVYEQYF. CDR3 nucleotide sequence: TGTGCCAGCAGCCAGGACAGGGTCTACGAGCAGTACTTC.

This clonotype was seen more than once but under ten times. The CDR3 region is CASSSLAGGRNEQFF. DNA for the CDR3: TGTGCCAGCAGTTCTTTAGCGGGGGGGAGAAATGAGCAGTTCTTC. The rearrangement links TRBV6-5 to TRBJ2-1; the match to TRBD2 covers 11 bases. The trim removed 4 bases at V and 7 bases at J, leaving 6 bases unmatched. This CDR3 comprises 15 residues. From germline, CDR1 is MNHEY and CDR2 SVGAGI.

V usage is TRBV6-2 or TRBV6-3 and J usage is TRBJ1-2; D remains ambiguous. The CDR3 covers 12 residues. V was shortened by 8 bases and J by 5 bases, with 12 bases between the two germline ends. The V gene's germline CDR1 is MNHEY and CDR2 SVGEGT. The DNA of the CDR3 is TGTGCCAGCCATAGTCGGGATTATGGCTACACCTTC. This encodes CASHSRDYGYTF.

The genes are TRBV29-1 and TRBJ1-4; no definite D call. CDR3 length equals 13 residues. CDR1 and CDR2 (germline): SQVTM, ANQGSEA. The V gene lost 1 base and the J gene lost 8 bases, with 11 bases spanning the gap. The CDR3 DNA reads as TGCAGCGTTGAAGGCGAAGGAATGGAAAAACTGTTTTTT. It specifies CSVEGEGMEKLFF. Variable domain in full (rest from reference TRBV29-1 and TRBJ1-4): SAVISQKPSRDICQRGTSLTIQCQVDSQVTMMFWYRQQPGQSLTLIATANQGSEATYESGFVIDKFPISRPNLTFSTLTVSNMSPEDSSIYLCSVEGEGMEKLFFGSGTQLSVL.

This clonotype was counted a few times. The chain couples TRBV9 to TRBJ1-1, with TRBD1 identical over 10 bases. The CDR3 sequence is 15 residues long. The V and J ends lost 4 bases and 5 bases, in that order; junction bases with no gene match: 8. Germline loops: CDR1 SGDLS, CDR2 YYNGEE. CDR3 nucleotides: TGTGCCAGCAGCATCCGGACAGGGGGGGAGACTGAAGCTTTCTTT. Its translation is CASSIRTGGETEAFF.

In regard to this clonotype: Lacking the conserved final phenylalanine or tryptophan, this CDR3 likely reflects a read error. The CDR3 loop is CASSFRSGSFPQTGELFC. The CDR3 nucleotides read TGTGCCAGCAGCTTCCGCAGCGGGTCTTTTCCTCAGACCGGGGAGCTGTTTTGT. V is TRBV11-2 and J is TRBJ2-2; the D gene is possibly TRBD2 (6 bases). The V gene lost 3 bases and the J gene lost 5 bases, with 22 bases spanning the gap. CDR3 size: 18 residues. Germline CDR1 reads SGHAT; CDR2 reads FQNNGV.

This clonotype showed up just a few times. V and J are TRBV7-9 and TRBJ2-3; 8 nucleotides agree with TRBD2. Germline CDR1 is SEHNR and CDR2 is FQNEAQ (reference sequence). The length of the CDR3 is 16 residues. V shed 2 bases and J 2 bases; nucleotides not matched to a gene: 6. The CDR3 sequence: CASSLRSGTPTDTQYF. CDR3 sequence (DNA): TGTGCCAGCAGCTTACGTAGCGGGACTCCCACAGATACGCAGTATTTT.

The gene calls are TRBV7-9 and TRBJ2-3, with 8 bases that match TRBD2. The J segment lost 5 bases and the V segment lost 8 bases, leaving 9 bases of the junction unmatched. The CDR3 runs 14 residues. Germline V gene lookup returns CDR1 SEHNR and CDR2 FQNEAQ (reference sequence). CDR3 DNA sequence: TGTGCCAGCGCCTCCGGGACTAGAGGAGATACGCAGTATTTT. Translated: CASASGTRGDTQYF.

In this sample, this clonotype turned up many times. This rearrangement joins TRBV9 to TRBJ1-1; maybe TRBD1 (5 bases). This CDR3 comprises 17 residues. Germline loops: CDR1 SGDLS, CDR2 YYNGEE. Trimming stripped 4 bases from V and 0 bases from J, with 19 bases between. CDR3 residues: CASSPTRGLSMNTEAFF. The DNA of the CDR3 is TGTGCCAGCAGCCCTACACGGGGGTTATCTATGAACACTGAAGCTTTCTTT.

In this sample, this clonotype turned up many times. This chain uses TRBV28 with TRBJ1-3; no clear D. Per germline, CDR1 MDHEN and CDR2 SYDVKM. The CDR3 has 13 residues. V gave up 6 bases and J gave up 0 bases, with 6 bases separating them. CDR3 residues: CASRFFSGNTIYF. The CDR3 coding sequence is TGTGCCAGCAGGTTTTTCTCTGGAAACACCATATATTTT.

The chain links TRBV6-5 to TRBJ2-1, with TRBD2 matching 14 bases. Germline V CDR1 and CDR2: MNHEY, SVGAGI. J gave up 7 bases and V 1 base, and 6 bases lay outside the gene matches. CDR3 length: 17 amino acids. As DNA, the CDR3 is TGTGCCAGCAGTTACTGGGGACTAGCGGGAGCTGGGAATGAGCAGTTCTTC. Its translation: CASSYWGLAGAGNEQFF.

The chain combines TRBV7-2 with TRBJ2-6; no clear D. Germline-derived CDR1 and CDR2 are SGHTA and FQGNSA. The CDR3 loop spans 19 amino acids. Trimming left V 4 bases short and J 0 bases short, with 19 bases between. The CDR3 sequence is CASSSLRYGPNSGANVLTF. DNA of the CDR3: TGTGCCAGCAGCTCATTGCGGTATGGACCGAACTCTGGGGCCAACGTCCTGACTTTC. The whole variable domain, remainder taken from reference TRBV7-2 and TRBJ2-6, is GAGVSQSPSNKVTEKGKDVELRCDPISGHTALYWYRQSLGQGLEFLIYFQGNSAPDKSGLPSDRFSAERTGGSVSTLTIQRTQQEDSAVYLCASSSLRYGPNSGANVLTFGAGSRLTVL.

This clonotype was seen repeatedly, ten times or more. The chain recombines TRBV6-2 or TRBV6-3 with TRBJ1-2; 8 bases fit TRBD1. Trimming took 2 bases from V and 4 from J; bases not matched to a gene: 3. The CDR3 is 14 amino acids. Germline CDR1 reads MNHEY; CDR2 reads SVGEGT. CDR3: CASSYLGQAYGYTF. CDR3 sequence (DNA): TGTGCCAGCAGTTACCTGGGACAGGCCTATGGCTACACCTTC.

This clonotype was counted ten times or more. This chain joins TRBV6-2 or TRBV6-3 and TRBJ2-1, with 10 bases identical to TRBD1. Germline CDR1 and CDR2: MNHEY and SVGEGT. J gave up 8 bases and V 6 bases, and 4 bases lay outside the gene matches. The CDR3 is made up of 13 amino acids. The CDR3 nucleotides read TGTGCCAGCAGGGTGGACAGGGGGTATGAGCAGTTCTTC. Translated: CASRVDRGYEQFF.

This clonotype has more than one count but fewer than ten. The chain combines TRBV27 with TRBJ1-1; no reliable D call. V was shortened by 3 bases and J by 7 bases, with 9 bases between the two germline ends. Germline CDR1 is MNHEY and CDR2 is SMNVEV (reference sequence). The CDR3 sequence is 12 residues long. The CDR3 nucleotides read TGTGCCAGCAGTTTTGGGCGAGGTGAAGCTTTCTTT. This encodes CASSFGRGEAFF.

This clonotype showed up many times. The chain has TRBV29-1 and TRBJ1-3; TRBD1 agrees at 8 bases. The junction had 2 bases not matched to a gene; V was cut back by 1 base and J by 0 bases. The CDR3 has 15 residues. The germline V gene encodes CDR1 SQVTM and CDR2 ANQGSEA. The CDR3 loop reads CSVEGDRGSGNTIYF. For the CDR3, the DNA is TGCAGCGTTGAAGGTGACAGGGGCTCTGGAAACACCATATATTTT.

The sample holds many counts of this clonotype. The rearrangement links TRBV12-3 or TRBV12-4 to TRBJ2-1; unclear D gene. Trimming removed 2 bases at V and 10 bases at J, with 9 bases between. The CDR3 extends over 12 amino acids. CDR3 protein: CASSLITTEQFF. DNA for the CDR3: TGTGCCAGCAGTTTAATCACTACCGAGCAGTTCTTC.

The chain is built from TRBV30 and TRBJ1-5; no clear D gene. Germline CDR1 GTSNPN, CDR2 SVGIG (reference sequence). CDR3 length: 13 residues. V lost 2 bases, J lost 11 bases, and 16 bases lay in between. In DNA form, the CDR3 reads TGTGCCTGGAGTCCCGGAGCTCCCGCTACCCAGCATTTT. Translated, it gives CAWSPGAPATQHF.

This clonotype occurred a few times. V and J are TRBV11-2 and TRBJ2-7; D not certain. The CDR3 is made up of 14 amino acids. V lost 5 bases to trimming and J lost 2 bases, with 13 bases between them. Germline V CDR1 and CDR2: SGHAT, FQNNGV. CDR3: CASSRTQTTYEQYF. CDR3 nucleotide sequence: TGTGCCAGCAGCCGTACCCAAACCACCTACGAGCAGTACTTC.